The rows below give T cell receptor beta chains drawn from one sample of a study of blood T cell repertoires in COVID-19. Profiling relied on immunoSEQ multiplex PCR, and the TCRdb table lists in-frame clones only, not all of them. Of roughly 290,000 clones in the sample, 80% to 90% were seen once. Sequencing was performed on PBMCs or T cells enriched from blood (not recorded which). All receptors derive from a woman in her thirties who had recovered from COVID-19. Each CDR3 is given with its conserved first and last residue. The D gene is left open where the match is weak. The listing skips clone size in some rows; elsewhere it reads once, few, many or a size class.

J gene | D gene | CDR3 length | clone size | V gene | CDR3 DNA | CDR3 protein
TRBJ2-1 | - | 13 | few | TRBV5-1 | TGCGCCAGCAGCTTGGGGGCAGGGGATGAGCAGTTCTTC | CASSLGAGDEQFF
TRBJ2-7 | TRBD2 | 14 | - | TRBV27 | TGTGCCAGCAGGGTAGCGGGTAGCTCCTACGAGCAGTACTTC | CASRVAGSSYEQYF
TRBJ1-2 | TRBD1 | 15 | - | TRBV7-9 | TGTGCCAGCAGCTTGGGACAGCAACTATCATATGGCTACACCTTC | CASSLGQQLSYGYTF
TRBJ1-5 | - | 15 | once | TRBV3-1/TRBV3-2 | TGTGCCAGCAGCCAGGGGTTCCCGGGGAATCAGCCCCAGCATTTT | CASSQGFPGNQPQHF
TRBJ1-4 | - | 16 | - | TRBV3-1/TRBV3-2 | TGTGCCAGCAGCCAAGATGCGGCAGGGAATTTCGAAAAACTGTTTTTT | CASSQDAAGNFEKLFF
TRBJ2-2 | - | 18 | once | TRBV7-8 | TGTGCCAGCAGCCAACGGCGCCTGGGGGGGCTGTACACCGGGGAGCTGTTTTTT | CASSQRRLGGLYTGELFF
TRBJ2-5 | - | 14 | - | TRBV3-1/TRBV3-2 | TGTGCCAGCAGCCAAGCGGGGGTGGTGGAGACCCAGTACTTC | CASSQAGVVETQYF
TRBJ2-1 | TRBD1 | 14 | - | TRBV28 | TGTGCCAGCAGTCTTGCGCAGGGGGCGGATGAGCAGTTCTTC | CASSLAQGADEQFF
TRBJ2-5 | - | 12 | - | TRBV14 | TGTGCCAGCAGCCGCCCACAGGAGACCCAGTACTTC | CASSRPQETQYF
TRBJ2-7 | TRBD1 | 12 | - | TRBV19 | TGTGCCAGTAGTATCGGGGGACAGGGTATGTACTTC | CASSIGGQGMYF
TRBJ1-2 | - | 17 | - | TRBV18 | TGTGCCAGCTCACCATCAACCGGGAGCCAGAGGACCTATGGCTACACCTTC | CASSPSTGSQRTYGYTF
TRBJ2-7 | - | 15 | - | TRBV11-2 | TGTGCCAGCAGCTTAGAGCTCAGTTCTTCCTACGAGCAGTACTTC | CASSLELSSSYEQYF
TRBJ1-2 | - | 12 | - | TRBV29-1 | TGCAGCGTTGTTGTGGGGGAGGATGGCTACACCTTC | CSVVVGEDGYTF
TRBJ1-1 | TRBD1 | 16 | - | TRBV10-3 | TGTGCCATCAGTCCCCTCGGGGGACAGGGGAACACTGAAGCTTTCTTT | CAISPLGGQGNTEAFF
TRBJ2-3 | TRBD1 | 14 | few | TRBV5-1 | TGCGCCAGCAGCCGGACAGGGGGCAGGGATACGCAGTATTTT | CASSRTGGRDTQYF
TRBJ1-6 | - | 15 | - | TRBV15 | TGTGCCACCAGCAGAGATCGCGCTTATAATTCACCCCTCCACTTT | CATSRDRAYNSPLHF
TRBJ2-5 | TRBD2 | 18 | - | TRBV7-3 | TGTGCCAGCAGCTCGCCTAAAAGGACTAGCGGCGACCTAGAGACCCAGTACTTC | CASSSPKRTSGDLETQYF
TRBJ1-2 | - | 14 | - | TRBV2 | TGTGCCAGCAGTGCCCAACCCGGGCTCGGGAGCTACACCTTC | CASSAQPGLGSYTF
TRBJ2-2 | TRBD1 | 14 | - | TRBV10-3 | TGTGCCATCAGCGTCGGGACAGAACCTCGGGAGCTGTTTTTT | CAISVGTEPRELFF
TRBJ1-3 | - | 19 | - | TRBV7-9 | TGTGCCAGCAGTAGCCCCCAAGGGGCCAGCCTTAACTCTGGAAACACCATATATTTT | CASSSPQGASLNSGNTIYF
TRBJ1-2 | - | 17 | - | TRBV7-9 | TGTGCCAGCAGCAGTTTTACTGGACAGCCAGCTGACTATGGCTACACCTTC | CASSSFTGQPADYGYTF
TRBJ1-1 | TRBD1 | 17 | - | TRBV7-3 | TGTGCCAGCAGGCCCCGAGACAGGGAGTGGAGGAACACTGAAGCTTTCTTT | CASRPRDREWRNTEAFF
TRBJ2-1 | TRBD2 | 14 | once | TRBV29-1 | TGCAGCGCCCCAGGGACTAGCGGGAGGGCCGGGCAGTTCTTC | CSAPGTSGRAGQFF
TRBJ1-2 | - | 15 | few | TRBV9 | TGTGCCAGCAGCGTTTCGAACAGAGACAACTATGGCTACACCTTC | CASSVSNRDNYGYTF
TRBJ1-2 | - | 13 | - | TRBV12-3/TRBV12-4 | TGTGCCAGCAGCCCTGACGCCAGGTATGGCTACACCTTC | CASSPDARYGYTF
TRBJ1-6 | - | 13 | - | TRBV6-5 | TGTGCCAGCACCAACCCCCCACAGATCCCCCTCCACTTT | CASTNPPQIPLHF
TRBJ2-1 | - | 17 | - | TRBV27 | TGTGCCAGCAGTTTATGGGGGGGGCGGTCCTCCTACAATGAGCAGTTCTTC | CASSLWGGRSSYNEQFF
TRBJ2-5 | TRBD2 | 15 | - | TRBV4-2 | TGTGCCAGCAGCCAGGGACTAGCGGGGCAAGAGACCCAGTACTTC | CASSQGLAGQETQYF